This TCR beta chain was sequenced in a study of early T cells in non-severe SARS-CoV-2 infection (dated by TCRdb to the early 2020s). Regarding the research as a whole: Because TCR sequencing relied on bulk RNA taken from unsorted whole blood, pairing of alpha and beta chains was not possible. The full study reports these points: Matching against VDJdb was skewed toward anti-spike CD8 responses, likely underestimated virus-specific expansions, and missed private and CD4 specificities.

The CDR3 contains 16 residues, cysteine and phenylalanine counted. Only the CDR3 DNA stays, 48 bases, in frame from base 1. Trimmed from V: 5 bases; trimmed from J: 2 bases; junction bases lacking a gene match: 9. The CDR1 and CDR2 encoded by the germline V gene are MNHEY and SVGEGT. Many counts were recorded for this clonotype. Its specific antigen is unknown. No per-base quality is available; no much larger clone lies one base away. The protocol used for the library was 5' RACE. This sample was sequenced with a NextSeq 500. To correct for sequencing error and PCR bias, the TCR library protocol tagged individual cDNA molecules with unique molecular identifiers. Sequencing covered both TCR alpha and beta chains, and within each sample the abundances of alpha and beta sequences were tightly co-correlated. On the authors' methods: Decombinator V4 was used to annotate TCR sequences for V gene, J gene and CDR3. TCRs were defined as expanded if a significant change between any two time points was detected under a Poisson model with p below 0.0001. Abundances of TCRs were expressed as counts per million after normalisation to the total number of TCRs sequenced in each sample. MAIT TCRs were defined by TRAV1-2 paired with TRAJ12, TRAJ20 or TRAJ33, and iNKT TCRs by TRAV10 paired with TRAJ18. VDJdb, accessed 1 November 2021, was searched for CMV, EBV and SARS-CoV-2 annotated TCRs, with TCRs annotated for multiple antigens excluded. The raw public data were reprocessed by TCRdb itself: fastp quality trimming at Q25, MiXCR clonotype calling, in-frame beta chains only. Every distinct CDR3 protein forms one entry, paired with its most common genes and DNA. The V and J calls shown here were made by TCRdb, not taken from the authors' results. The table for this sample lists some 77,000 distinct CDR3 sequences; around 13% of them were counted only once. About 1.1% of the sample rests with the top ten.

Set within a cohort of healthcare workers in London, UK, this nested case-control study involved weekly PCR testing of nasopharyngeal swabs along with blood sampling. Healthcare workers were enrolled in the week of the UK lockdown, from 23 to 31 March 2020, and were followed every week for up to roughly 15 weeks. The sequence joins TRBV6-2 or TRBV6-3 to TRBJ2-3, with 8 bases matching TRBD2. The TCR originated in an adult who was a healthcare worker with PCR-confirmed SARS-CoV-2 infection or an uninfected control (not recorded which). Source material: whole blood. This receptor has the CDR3 CASSPRLAGFTDTQYF. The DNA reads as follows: TGTGCCAGCAGTCCGCGCTTAGCGGGGTTCACAGATACGCAGTATTTT.